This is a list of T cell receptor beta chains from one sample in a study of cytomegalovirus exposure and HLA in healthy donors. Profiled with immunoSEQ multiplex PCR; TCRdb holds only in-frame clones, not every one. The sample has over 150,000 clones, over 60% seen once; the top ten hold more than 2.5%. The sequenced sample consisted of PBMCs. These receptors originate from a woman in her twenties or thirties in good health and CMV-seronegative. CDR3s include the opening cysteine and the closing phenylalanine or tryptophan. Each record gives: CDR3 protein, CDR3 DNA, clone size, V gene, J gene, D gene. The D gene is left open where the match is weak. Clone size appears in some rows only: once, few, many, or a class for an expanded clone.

CDR3aa: CASSEGQVTNQPQHF
CDR3nt: TGTGCCAGCAGTGAAGGTCAGGTTACTAATCAGCCCCAGCATTTT
abundance: .
v_gene: TRBV6-1
j_gene: TRBJ1-5
d_gene: .

CDR3aa: CASSSSGRGETQYF
CDR3nt: TGTGCCAGCAGCTCGAGCGGGAGGGGAGAGACCCAGTACTTC
abundance: .
v_gene: TRBV7-9
j_gene: TRBJ2-5
d_gene: TRBD2

CDR3aa: CASRARGRTLSGANVLTF
CDR3nt: TGTGCCAGCAGGGCAAGAGGCAGAACCCTCTCTGGGGCCAACGTCCTGACTTTC
abundance: .
v_gene: TRBV28
j_gene: TRBJ2-6
d_gene: .

CDR3aa: CASSPRRGADTQYF
CDR3nt: TGTGCCAGCAGTCCCCGGCGGGGCGCAGATACGCAGTATTTT
abundance: .
v_gene: TRBV6-6
j_gene: TRBJ2-3
d_gene: .

CDR3aa: CASSETGTDMNTEAFF
CDR3nt: TGTGCCAGCAGTGAAACCGGGACAGACATGAACACTGAAGCTTTCTTT
abundance: .
v_gene: TRBV2
j_gene: TRBJ1-1
d_gene: TRBD1

CDR3aa: CSARDSEYNEQFF
CDR3nt: TGCAGCGCCCGGGACTCGGAGTACAATGAGCAGTTCTTC
abundance: .
v_gene: TRBV29-1
j_gene: TRBJ2-1
d_gene: .

CDR3aa: CASRRGRQDEDTQYF
CDR3nt: TGTGCCAGCAGACGTGGTAGACAGGACGAAGATACGCAGTATTTT
abundance: few
v_gene: TRBV7-8
j_gene: TRBJ2-3
d_gene: .

CDR3aa: CASNPQGAEGETQYF
CDR3nt: TGTGCCAGCAATCCACAGGGGGCGGAAGGAGAGACCCAGTACTTC
abundance: .
v_gene: TRBV27
j_gene: TRBJ2-5
d_gene: TRBD1

CDR3aa: CAGFWVPGNQPQHF
CDR3nt: TGTGCCGGCTTCTGGGTTCCGGGGAATCAGCCCCAGCATTTT
abundance: once
v_gene: TRBV9
j_gene: TRBJ1-5
d_gene: .

CDR3aa: CSVGFRLAATYNEQFF
CDR3nt: TGCAGCGTTGGATTTCGACTAGCAGCGACCTACAATGAGCAGTTCTTC
abundance: .
v_gene: TRBV29-1
j_gene: TRBJ2-1
d_gene: TRBD2

CDR3aa: CASSLTSGIQETQYF
CDR3nt: TGTGCCAGCAGCTTAACTAGCGGAATACAAGAGACCCAGTACTTC
abundance: few
v_gene: TRBV5-4
j_gene: TRBJ2-5
d_gene: TRBD2

CDR3aa: CASSLQGALDGQPQHF
CDR3nt: TGTGCCAGCAGCTTACAGGGGGCCTTAGATGGTCAGCCCCAGCATTTT
abundance: once
v_gene: TRBV7-2
j_gene: TRBJ1-5
d_gene: TRBD1

CDR3aa: CASSGGVLAGAEQYF
CDR3nt: TGTGCCAGCAGCGGGGGGGTACTAGCGGGAGCTGAGCAGTACTTC
abundance: .
v_gene: TRBV7-6
j_gene: TRBJ2-7
d_gene: TRBD2

CDR3aa: CSVSDRDTEAFF
CDR3nt: TGCAGCGTTTCCGACAGGGACACTGAAGCTTTCTTT
abundance: .
v_gene: TRBV29-1
j_gene: TRBJ1-1
d_gene: TRBD1

CDR3aa: CASTDFSSPQETQYF
CDR3nt: TGTGCCAGCACTGACTTTTCCTCTCCTCAAGAGACCCAGTACTTC
abundance: .
v_gene: TRBV11-2
j_gene: TRBJ2-5
d_gene: .

CDR3aa: CASSPLYTGELFF
CDR3nt: TGTGCCAGCAGCCCCCTTTACACCGGGGAGCTGTTTTTT
abundance: .
v_gene: TRBV11-2
j_gene: TRBJ2-2
d_gene: .

CDR3aa: CASSRTSGGETQYF
CDR3nt: TGCGCCAGCAGCAGGACTAGCGGGGGAGAGACCCAGTACTTC
abundance: .
v_gene: TRBV4-3
j_gene: TRBJ2-5
d_gene: TRBD2

CDR3aa: CASTSLNYGYTF
CDR3nt: TGTGCCAGCACCTCTTTGAACTATGGCTACACCTTC
abundance: few
v_gene: TRBV6-6
j_gene: TRBJ1-2
d_gene: .

CDR3aa: CASSLTGSHTEAFF
CDR3nt: TGTGCCAGCAGCTTAACCGGGAGTCACACTGAAGCTTTCTTT
abundance: .
v_gene: TRBV7-2
j_gene: TRBJ1-1
d_gene: .

CDR3aa: CASQLAGEYNEQFF
CDR3nt: TGTGCCAGTCAACTAGCGGGAGAATACAATGAGCAGTTCTTC
abundance: .
v_gene: TRBV27
j_gene: TRBJ2-1
d_gene: TRBD2

CDR3aa: CASSVSAGITDTQYF
CDR3nt: TGTGCCAGCAGCGTTTCCGCGGGAATCACAGATACGCAGTATTTT
abundance: .
v_gene: TRBV9
j_gene: TRBJ2-3
d_gene: .

CDR3aa: CASSSTGTSGSQETQYF
CDR3nt: TGTGCCAGCAGTTCGACCGGGACTAGCGGGTCCCAAGAGACCCAGTACTTC
abundance: .
v_gene: TRBV28
j_gene: TRBJ2-5
d_gene: TRBD2

CDR3aa: CASSQGRGGGYEQYF
CDR3nt: TGCGCCAGCAGCCAAGGACGCGGAGGAGGATACGAGCAGTACTTC
abundance: .
v_gene: TRBV4-1
j_gene: TRBJ2-7
d_gene: .

CDR3aa: CASSARGIQETQYF
CDR3nt: TGTGCCAGCAGCGCCAGGGGTATCCAAGAGACCCAGTACTTC
abundance: .
v_gene: TRBV7-2
j_gene: TRBJ2-5
d_gene: .

CDR3aa: CASRGQLQETQYF
CDR3nt: TGTGCCAGCAGAGGACAGTTACAAGAGACCCAGTACTTC
abundance: .
v_gene: TRBV2
j_gene: TRBJ2-5
d_gene: .

CDR3aa: CASSFGRSPEAFF
CDR3nt: TGTGCCAGCAGCTTTGGCCGCTCGCCTGAAGCTTTCTTT
abundance: .
v_gene: TRBV5-4
j_gene: TRBJ1-1
d_gene: .

CDR3aa: CASSLKDSWRAGNTIYF
CDR3nt: TGTGCCAGCAGCTTAAAGGATTCGTGGCGGGCTGGAAACACCATATATTTT
abundance: .
v_gene: TRBV5-4
j_gene: TRBJ1-3
d_gene: .

CDR3aa: CASRRTVSGNTIYF
CDR3nt: TGTGCCAGCAGACGTACTGTATCTGGAAACACCATATATTTT
abundance: .
v_gene: TRBV6-5
j_gene: TRBJ1-3
d_gene: .

CDR3aa: CASRPGKAYEQYF
CDR3nt: TGTGCCAGCAGACCCGGGAAGGCCTACGAGCAGTACTTC
abundance: .
v_gene: TRBV7-2
j_gene: TRBJ2-7
d_gene: .

CDR3aa: CASSLGLASYEQYF
CDR3nt: TGTGCCAGCAGTTTGGGACTAGCTTCTTACGAGCAGTACTTC
abundance: .
v_gene: TRBV28
j_gene: TRBJ2-7
d_gene: TRBD2

CDR3aa: CASSFGYTEAFF
CDR3nt: TGTGCCAGCAGCTTCGGGTACACTGAAGCTTTCTTT
abundance: few
v_gene: TRBV7-2
j_gene: TRBJ1-1
d_gene: .

CDR3aa: CASSFGQVDQPQHF
CDR3nt: TGTGCCAGCAGTTTTGGACAGGTTGATCAGCCCCAGCATTTT
abundance: .
v_gene: TRBV2
j_gene: TRBJ1-5
d_gene: TRBD1

CDR3aa: CASSSRDTYEQYF
CDR3nt: TGTGCCAGCAGCTCCCGGGACACCTACGAGCAGTACTTC
abundance: .
v_gene: TRBV5-4
j_gene: TRBJ2-7
d_gene: .

CDR3aa: CASSARSREKLFF
CDR3nt: TGTGCCAGCAGCGCCCGGTCCCGTGAAAAACTGTTTTTT
abundance: .
v_gene: TRBV5-6
j_gene: TRBJ1-4
d_gene: .

CDR3aa: CASRPNGSQTQYF
CDR3nt: TGCGCCAGCAGACCGAACGGGAGTCAGACCCAGTACTTC
abundance: .
v_gene: TRBV5-1
j_gene: TRBJ2-5
d_gene: .

CDR3aa: CASRGDSARGNYGYTF
CDR3nt: TGTGCCAGTAGAGGTGACAGTGCAAGAGGAAACTATGGCTACACCTTC
abundance: few
v_gene: TRBV2
j_gene: TRBJ1-2
d_gene: .

CDR3aa: CASSVSGSGYNEQFF
CDR3nt: TGTGCCAGCAGCGTAAGCGGGAGTGGCTACAATGAGCAGTTCTTC
abundance: once
v_gene: TRBV9
j_gene: TRBJ2-1
d_gene: TRBD2

CDR3aa: CASSLKIAGINTEAFF
CDR3nt: TGTGCCAGCAGTTTAAAAATTGCAGGTATAAACACTGAAGCTTTCTTT
abundance: .
v_gene: TRBV27
j_gene: TRBJ1-1
d_gene: .

CDR3aa: CASSLYGSGGETQYF
CDR3nt: TGTGCCAGCAGCTTATATGGGTCAGGGGGGGAGACCCAGTACTTC
abundance: .
v_gene: TRBV7-9
j_gene: TRBJ2-5
d_gene: .

CDR3aa: CASSEALRQGVGGYTF
CDR3nt: TGTGCCAGCAGTGAAGCACTACGACAGGGGGTGGGTGGCTACACCTTC
abundance: .
v_gene: TRBV2
j_gene: TRBJ1-2
d_gene: TRBD1

CDR3aa: CASSVGGGGYTF
CDR3nt: TGTGCCAGCAGCGTTGGCGGCGGCGGCTACACCTTC
abundance: .
v_gene: TRBV9
j_gene: TRBJ1-2
d_gene: .

CDR3aa: CARAGEGFPGELFF
CDR3nt: TGTGCCAGGGCCGGTGAGGGATTTCCCGGGGAGCTGTTTTTT
abundance: few
v_gene: TRBV2
j_gene: TRBJ2-2
d_gene: .

CDR3aa: CASSRLWVAGGPFVQETQYF
CDR3nt: TGTGCCAGCAGTCGTCTATGGGTGGCGGGGGGGCCCTTCGTTCAAGAGACCCAGTACTTC
abundance: .
v_gene: TRBV27
j_gene: TRBJ2-5
d_gene: TRBD2

CDR3aa: CASSVVAGGMNTQYF
CDR3nt: TGTGCCAGCAGCGTAGTTGCGGGAGGGATGAATACGCAGTATTTT
abundance: .
v_gene: TRBV9
j_gene: TRBJ2-3
d_gene: TRBD2

CDR3aa: CASSYSKLSNQPQHF
CDR3nt: TGTGCCAGCAGTTACTCGAAGCTAAGCAATCAGCCCCAGCATTTT
abundance: few
v_gene: TRBV6-5
j_gene: TRBJ1-5
d_gene: .

CDR3aa: CASSPLAGVSETQYF
CDR3nt: TGTGCCAGCAGCCCACTAGCGGGGGTCAGTGAGACCCAGTACTTC
abundance: .
v_gene: TRBV7-3
j_gene: TRBJ2-5
d_gene: TRBD2

CDR3aa: CASSHLGAHYGYTF
CDR3nt: TGCGCCAGCAGCCATCTAGGAGCCCACTATGGCTACACCTTC
abundance: once
v_gene: TRBV4-3
j_gene: TRBJ1-2
d_gene: .

CDR3aa: CASSETGVGANYGYTF
CDR3nt: TGTGCCAGCAGCGAGACAGGGGTCGGAGCTAACTATGGCTACACCTTC
abundance: once
v_gene: TRBV9
j_gene: TRBJ1-2
d_gene: TRBD1

CDR3aa: CASSPPSRQNEQYF
CDR3nt: TGTGCCAGCTCACCCCCGAGCAGGCAAAACGAGCAGTACTTC
abundance: few
v_gene: TRBV18
j_gene: TRBJ2-7
d_gene: .

CDR3aa: CATSREPSGSTDTQYF
CDR3nt: TGTGCCACCAGCAGAGAACCTAGCGGAAGCACAGATACGCAGTATTTT
abundance: .
v_gene: TRBV15
j_gene: TRBJ2-3
d_gene: TRBD2

CDR3aa: CASSIFWSTGVNNEQFF
CDR3nt: TGTGCCAGTAGTATCTTCTGGTCGACAGGGGTCAACAATGAGCAGTTCTTC
abundance: .
v_gene: TRBV19
j_gene: TRBJ2-1
d_gene: TRBD1

CDR3aa: CASSAPGTGGTEAFF
CDR3nt: TGTGCCAGCAGCGCCCCCGGGACAGGGGGCACTGAAGCTTTCTTT
abundance: few
v_gene: TRBV9
j_gene: TRBJ1-1
d_gene: TRBD1

CDR3aa: CASSLEQNEQFF
CDR3nt: TGTGCCAGCAGCTTAGAACAGAATGAGCAGTTCTTC
abundance: few
v_gene: TRBV7-6
j_gene: TRBJ2-1
d_gene: .